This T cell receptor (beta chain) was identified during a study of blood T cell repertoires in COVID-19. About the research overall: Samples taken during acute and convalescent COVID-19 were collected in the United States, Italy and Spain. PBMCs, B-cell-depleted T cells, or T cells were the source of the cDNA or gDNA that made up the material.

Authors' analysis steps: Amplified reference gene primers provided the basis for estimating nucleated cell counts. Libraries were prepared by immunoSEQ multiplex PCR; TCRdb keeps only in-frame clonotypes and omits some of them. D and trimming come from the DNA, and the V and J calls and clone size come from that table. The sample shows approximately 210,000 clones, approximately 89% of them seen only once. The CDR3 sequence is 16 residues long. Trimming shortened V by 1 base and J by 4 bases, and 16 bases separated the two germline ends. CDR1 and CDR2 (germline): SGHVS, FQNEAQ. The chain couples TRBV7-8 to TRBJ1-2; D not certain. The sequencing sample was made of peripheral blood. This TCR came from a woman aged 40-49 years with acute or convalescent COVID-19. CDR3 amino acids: CASSLGRVPSAYGYTF. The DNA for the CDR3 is TGTGCCAGCAGCTTAGGACGGGTCCCATCGGCCTATGGCTACACCTTC.